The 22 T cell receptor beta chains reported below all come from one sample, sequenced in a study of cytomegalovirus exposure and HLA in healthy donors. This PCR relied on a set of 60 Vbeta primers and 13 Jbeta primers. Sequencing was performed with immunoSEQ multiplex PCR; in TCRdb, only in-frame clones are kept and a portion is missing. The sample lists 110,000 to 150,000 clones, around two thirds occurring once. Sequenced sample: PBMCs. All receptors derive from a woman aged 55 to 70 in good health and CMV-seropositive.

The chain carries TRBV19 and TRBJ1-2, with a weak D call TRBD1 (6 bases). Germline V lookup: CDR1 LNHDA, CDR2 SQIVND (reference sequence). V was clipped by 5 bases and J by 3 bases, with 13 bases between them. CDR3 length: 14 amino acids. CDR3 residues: CASSGQSSYYGYTF. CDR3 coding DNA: TGTGCCAGTAGTGGACAGTCCTCCTACTATGGCTACACCTTC. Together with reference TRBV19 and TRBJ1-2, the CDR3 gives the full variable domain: DGGITQSPKYLFRKEGQNVTLSCEQNLNHDAMYWYRQDPGQGLRLIYYSQIVNDFQKGDIAEGYSVSREKKESFPLTVTSAQKNPTAFYLCASSGQSSYYGYTFGSGTRLTVV.

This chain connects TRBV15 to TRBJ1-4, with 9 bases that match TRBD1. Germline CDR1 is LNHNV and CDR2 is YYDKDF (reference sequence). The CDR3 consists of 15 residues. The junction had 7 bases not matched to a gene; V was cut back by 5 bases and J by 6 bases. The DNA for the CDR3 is TGTGCCACCAGCCCCCGACAGGGGGTAGATGAAAAACTGTTTTTT. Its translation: CATSPRQGVDEKLFF.

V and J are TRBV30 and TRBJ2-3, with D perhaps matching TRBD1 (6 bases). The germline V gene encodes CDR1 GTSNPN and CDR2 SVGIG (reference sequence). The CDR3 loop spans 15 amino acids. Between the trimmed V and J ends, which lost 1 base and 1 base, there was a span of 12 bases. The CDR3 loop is CAWSGEQGGTDTQYF. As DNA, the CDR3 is TGTGCCTGGAGTGGTGAACAGGGCGGCACAGATACGCAGTATTTT.

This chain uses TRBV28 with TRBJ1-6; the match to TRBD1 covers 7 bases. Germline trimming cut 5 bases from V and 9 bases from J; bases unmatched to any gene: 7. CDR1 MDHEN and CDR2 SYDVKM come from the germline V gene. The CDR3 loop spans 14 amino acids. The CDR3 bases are TGTGCCAGCAGTCCCCCGGGACAGATTTCACCCCTCCACTTT. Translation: CASSPPGQISPLHF.

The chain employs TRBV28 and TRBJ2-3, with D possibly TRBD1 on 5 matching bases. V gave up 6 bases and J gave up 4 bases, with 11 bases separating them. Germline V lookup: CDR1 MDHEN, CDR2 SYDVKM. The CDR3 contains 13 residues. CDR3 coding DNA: TGTGCCAGCAGGGTGACAGTTCCAGATACGCAGTATTTT. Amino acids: CASRVTVPDTQYF.

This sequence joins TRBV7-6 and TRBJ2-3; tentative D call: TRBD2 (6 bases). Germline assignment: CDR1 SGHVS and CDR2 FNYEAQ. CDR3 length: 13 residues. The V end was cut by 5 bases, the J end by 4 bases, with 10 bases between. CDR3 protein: CASSKEGPDTQYF. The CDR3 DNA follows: TGTGCCAGCAGCAAGGAGGGGCCAGATACGCAGTATTTT.

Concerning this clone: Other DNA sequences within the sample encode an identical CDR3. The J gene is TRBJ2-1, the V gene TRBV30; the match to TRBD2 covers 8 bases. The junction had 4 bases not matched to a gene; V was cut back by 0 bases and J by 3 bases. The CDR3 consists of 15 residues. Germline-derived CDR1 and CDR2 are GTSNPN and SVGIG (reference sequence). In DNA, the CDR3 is TGTGCCTGGAGTGTACGTGCGGGAGGCTACAATGAGCAGTTCTTC. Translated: CAWSVRAGGYNEQFF.

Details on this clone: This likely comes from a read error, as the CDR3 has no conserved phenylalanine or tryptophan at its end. CDR3 sequence: CASRSLGQNYGYTL. DNA for the CDR3: TGTGCCAGCAGGTCCCTGGGACAGAACTATGGCTACACCCTC. The V call is TRBV6-5, the J call TRBJ1-2, with 7 bases matching TRBD1. The trim removed 6 bases at V and 2 bases at J, leaving 6 bases unmatched. The CDR3 covers 14 residues. Germline CDR1 is MNHEY and CDR2 is SVGAGI.

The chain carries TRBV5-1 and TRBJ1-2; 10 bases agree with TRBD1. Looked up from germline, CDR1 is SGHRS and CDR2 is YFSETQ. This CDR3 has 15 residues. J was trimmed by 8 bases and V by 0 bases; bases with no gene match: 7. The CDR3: CASSLENDRGRGYTF. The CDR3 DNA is TGCGCCAGCAGCTTGGAGAATGACAGGGGGCGAGGCTACACCTTC.

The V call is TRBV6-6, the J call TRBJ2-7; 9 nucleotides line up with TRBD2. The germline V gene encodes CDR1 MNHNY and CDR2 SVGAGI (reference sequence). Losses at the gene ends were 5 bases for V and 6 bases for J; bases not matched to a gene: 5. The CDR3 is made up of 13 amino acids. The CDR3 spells CASSGLTSGEQYF. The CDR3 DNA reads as TGTGCCAGCAGTGGACTGACTAGCGGCGAGCAGTACTTC.

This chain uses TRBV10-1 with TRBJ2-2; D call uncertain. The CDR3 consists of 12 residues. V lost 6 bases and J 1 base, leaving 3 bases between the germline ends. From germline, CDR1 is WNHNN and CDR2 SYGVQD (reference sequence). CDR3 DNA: TGCGCCAGCAGCAGGAACACCGGGGAGCTGTTTTTT. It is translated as CASSRNTGELFF.

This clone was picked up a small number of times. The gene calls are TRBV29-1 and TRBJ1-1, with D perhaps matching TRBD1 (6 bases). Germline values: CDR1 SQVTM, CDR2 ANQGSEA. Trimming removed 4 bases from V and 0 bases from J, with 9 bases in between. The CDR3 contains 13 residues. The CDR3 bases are TGCAGCGTTGTTTCAGGGGTGAACACTGAAGCTTTCTTT. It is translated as CSVVSGVNTEAFF.

CDR3 DNA sequence: TGTGCCAGCACACTACCAGGGGTCTATGGCTACACCTTC. The encoded protein is CASTLPGVYGYTF. J is TRBJ1-2 and V is TRBV28; the D gene is possibly TRBD1 (6 bases). Between the trimmed V and J ends, which lost 7 bases and 4 bases, there was a span of 13 bases. Germline-derived CDR1 and CDR2 are MDHEN and SYDVKM. The CDR3 spans 13 residues.

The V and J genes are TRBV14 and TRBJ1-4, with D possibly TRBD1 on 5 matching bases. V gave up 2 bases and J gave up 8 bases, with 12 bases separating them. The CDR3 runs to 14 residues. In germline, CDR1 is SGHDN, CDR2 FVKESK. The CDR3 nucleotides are TGTGCCAGCAGCCAACAAGCGGGGGGGGAAAAACTGTTTTTT. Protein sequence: CASSQQAGGEKLFF.

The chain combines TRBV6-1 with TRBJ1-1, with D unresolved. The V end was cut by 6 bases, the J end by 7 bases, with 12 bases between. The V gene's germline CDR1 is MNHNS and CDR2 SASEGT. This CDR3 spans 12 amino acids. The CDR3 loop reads CASRRRGGEAFF. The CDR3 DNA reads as TGTGCCAGCAGGCGTCGTGGCGGTGAAGCTTTCTTT.

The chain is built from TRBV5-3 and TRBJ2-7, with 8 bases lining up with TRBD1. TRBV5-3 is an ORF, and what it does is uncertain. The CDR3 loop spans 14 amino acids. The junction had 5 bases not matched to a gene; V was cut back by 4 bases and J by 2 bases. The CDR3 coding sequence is TGTGCCAGAAGCAGACGACAGGGGCCCTACGAGCAGTACTTC. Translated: CARSRRQGPYEQYF.

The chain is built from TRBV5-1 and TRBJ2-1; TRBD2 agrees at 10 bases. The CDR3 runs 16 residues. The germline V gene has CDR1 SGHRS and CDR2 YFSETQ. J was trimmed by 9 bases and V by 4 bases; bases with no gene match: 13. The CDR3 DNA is TGCGCCAGCAGCGGGGAGGCTAGCGGGAGTATAGGTGAGCAGTTCTTC. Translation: CASSGEASGSIGEQFF. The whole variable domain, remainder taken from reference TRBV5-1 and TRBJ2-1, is KAGVTQTPRYLIKTRGQQVTLSCSPISGHRSVSWYQQTPGQGLQFLFEYFSETQRNKGNFPGRFSGRQFSNSRSEMNVSTLELGDSALYLCASSGEASGSIGEQFFGPGTRLTVL.

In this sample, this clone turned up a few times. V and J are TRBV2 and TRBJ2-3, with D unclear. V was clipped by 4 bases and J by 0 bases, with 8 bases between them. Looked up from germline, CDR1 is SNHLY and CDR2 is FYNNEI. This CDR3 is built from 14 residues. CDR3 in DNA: TGTGCCAGCAGTGTGTTTACTAGCACAGATACGCAGTATTTT. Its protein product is CASSVFTSTDTQYF.

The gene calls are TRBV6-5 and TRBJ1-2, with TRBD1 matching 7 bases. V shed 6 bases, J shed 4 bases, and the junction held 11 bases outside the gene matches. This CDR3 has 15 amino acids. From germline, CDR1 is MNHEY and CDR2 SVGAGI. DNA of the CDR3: TGTGCCAGCAGCCAGAGACAGGGAAGAGGCTATGGCTACACCTTC. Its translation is CASSQRQGRGYGYTF.

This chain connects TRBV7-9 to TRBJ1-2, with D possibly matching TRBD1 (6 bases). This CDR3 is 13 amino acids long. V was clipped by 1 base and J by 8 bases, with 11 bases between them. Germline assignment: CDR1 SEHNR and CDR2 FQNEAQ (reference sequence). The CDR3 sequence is CASSLEQGEGYTF. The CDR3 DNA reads TGTGCCAGCAGCTTAGAACAGGGAGAAGGCTACACCTTC.

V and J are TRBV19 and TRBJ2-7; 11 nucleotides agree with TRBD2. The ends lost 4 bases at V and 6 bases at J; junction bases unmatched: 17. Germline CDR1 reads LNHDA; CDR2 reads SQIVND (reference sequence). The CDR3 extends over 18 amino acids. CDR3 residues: CASSKGTSGSAELGEQYF. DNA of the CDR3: TGTGCCAGTAGTAAAGGGACTAGCGGTAGCGCGGAGCTGGGCGAGCAGTACTTC.

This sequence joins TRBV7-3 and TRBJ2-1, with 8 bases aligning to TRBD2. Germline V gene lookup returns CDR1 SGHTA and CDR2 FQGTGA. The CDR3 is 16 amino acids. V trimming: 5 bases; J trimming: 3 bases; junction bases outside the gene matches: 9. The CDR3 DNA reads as TGTGCCAGCAGCCTTTCAGCGGGAGTGGTCTACAATGAGCAGTTCTTC. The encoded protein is CASSLSAGVVYNEQFF. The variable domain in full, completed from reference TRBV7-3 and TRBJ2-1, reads GAGVSQTPSNKVTEKGKYVELRCDPISGHTALYWYRQSLGQGPEFLIYFQGTGAADDSGLPNDRFFAVRPEGSVSTLKIQRTERGDSAVYLCASSLSAGVVYNEQFFGPGTRLTVL.